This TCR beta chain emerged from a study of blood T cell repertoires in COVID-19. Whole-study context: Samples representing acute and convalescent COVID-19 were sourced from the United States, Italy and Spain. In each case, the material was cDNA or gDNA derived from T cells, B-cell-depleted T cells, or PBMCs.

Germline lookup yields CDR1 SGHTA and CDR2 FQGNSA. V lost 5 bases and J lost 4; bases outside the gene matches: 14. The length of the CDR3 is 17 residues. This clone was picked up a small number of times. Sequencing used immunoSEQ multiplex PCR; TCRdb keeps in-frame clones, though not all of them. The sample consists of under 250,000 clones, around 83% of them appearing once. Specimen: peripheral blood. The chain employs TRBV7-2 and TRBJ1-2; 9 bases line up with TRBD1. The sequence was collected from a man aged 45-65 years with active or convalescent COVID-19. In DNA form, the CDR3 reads TGTGCCAGCAGCCACCCTCAAGGGACAGGGTCGGGCTATGGCTACACCTTC. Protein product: CASSHPQGTGSGYGYTF.